A single TCR beta chain is shown here with its context. Assay used: immunoSEQ multiplex PCR; TCRdb lists only in-frame clones, some missing. The profile shows some 1 million clones, around 76% of them singletons. The CDR3 sequence is 16 residues long. Looked up from germline, CDR1 is KGHSH and CDR2 is LQKENI. After removal of 1 base from V and 4 bases from J, the junction contained 5 bases not matched to a gene. This record comes from a study of shared clonotypes between healthy human individuals. The origin of this receptor is a young man in good health. What was sequenced was memory CD4+ T cells sorted from blood. Stated subset: CD45RA-negative fraction. V gene TRBV18 combines with J gene TRBJ2-2, with 8 bases that match TRBD2. As DNA, the CDR3 is TGTGCCAGCTCACCACAAGCGGGGGAGGTCACCGGGGAGCTGTTTTTT. Its translation is CASSPQAGEVTGELFF. The full variable domain, with the rest looked up from reference TRBV18 and TRBJ2-2, is NAGVMQNPRHLVRRRGQEARLRCSPMKGHSHVYWYRQLPEEGLKFMVYLQKENIIDESGMPKERFSAEFPKEGPSILRIQQVVRGDSAAYFCASSPQAGEVTGELFFGEGSRLTVL.